The 20 T cell receptor beta chains below were found in one sample sequenced in a study of CD8+ T cells in alopecia areata (dated by TCRdb to the late 2010s). Libraries came from the immunoSEQ multiplex PCR assay. For TCR sequencing, RNA was extracted from every sample and reverse transcribed into cDNA to serve as template. Not all clones reach the TCRdb copy of this immuneACCESS table, which keeps in-frame sequences only. Checked studies attribute under half of the gap to unresolved V genes and leave the rest unexplained. The sample contains 200,000 to 250,000 clones, 64% of them found a single time. The top ten constitute 3.5% to 5% of the sample. This specimen's time point label, interpreted: around 29 days on oral tofacitinib. The intended sense of this specimen's treatment or condition label: oral pan-JAK inhibitor, 5-10 mg twice daily. The sample consisted of CD4+ T cells sorted from blood, taken at week 4, from a patient treated with tofacitinib. These receptors were obtained from a human donor with alopecia areata.

The genes are TRBV27 and TRBJ2-2; 11 bases line up with TRBD2. Germline trimming cut 0 bases from V and 0 bases from J; bases unmatched to any gene: 6. The germline V gene encodes CDR1 MNHEY and CDR2 SMNVEV (reference sequence). The CDR3 consists of 19 residues. The CDR3 loop is CASSLSLAGGYANTGELFF. The CDR3 nucleotides are TGTGCCAGCAGTTTATCCCTAGCGGGGGGCTACGCGAACACCGGGGAGCTGTTTTTT.

This rearrangement joins TRBV6-5 to TRBJ1-2; maybe TRBD1 (6 bases). This CDR3 has 15 residues. Trimming took off 4 bases at V and 8 bases at J, with 20 bases between the two ends. CDR1 and CDR2 (germline): MNHEY, SVGAGI. In DNA form, the CDR3 reads TGTGCCAGCAGTTTCTCGTCCGGGGGCGTCCGGGGCTACACCTTC. Translation gives CASSFSSGGVRGYTF.

This clone was seen only a few times. V is TRBV5-1 and J is TRBJ2-2; D is undetermined. Between the trimmed V and J ends, which lost 0 bases and 1 base, there was a span of 1 base. The CDR3 is 13 residues long. Germline CDR1 and CDR2: SGHRS and YFSETQ. For the CDR3, the DNA is TGCGCCAGCAGCTTGGTGAACACCGGGGAGCTGTTTTTT. It codes for CASSLVNTGELFF.

The V gene is TRBV2, the J gene TRBJ1-2, with D perhaps matching TRBD1 (6 bases). The CDR3 contains 14 residues. Germline loops: CDR1 SNHLY, CDR2 FYNNEI. Deletions cut 0 bases from V and 5 bases from J, with 10 bases between. CDR3 region: CASSEAQGRYGYTF. In nucleotides, the CDR3 is TGTGCCAGCAGTGAAGCCCAGGGGAGGTATGGCTACACCTTC.

The V and J genes are TRBV7-8 and TRBJ2-7; 7 nucleotides match TRBD1. J gave up 1 base and V 3 bases, and 3 bases lay outside the gene matches. This CDR3 is 14 amino acids long. Germline lookup yields CDR1 SGHVS and CDR2 FQNEAQ. CDR3 in amino acids: CASSLGTASYEQYF. CDR3 sequence (DNA): TGTGCCAGCAGCTTGGGGACAGCTTCCTACGAGCAGTACTTC.

The CDR3 DNA reads TGCAGCGTTGCTCGGGACAGGGGTGCAGCTTTCTTT. It specifies CSVARDRGAAFF. The chain combines TRBV29-1 with TRBJ1-1; 10 positions match TRBD1. J was trimmed by 10 bases and V by 4 bases; bases with no gene match: 6. The CDR3 length is 12 residues. The germline V gene encodes CDR1 SQVTM and CDR2 ANQGSEA.

V and J are TRBV5-1 and TRBJ2-5; tentatively, D is TRBD1 (5 bases). The CDR3 extends over 14 amino acids. Germline V CDR1 and CDR2: SGHRS, YFSETQ. The V and J ends lost 4 bases and 0 bases respectively, with 10 bases between them. The CDR3 coding sequence is TGCGCCAGCAGCCCTAGGACAAACCAAGAGACCCAGTACTTC. Encoded protein: CASSPRTNQETQYF.

The CDR3 nucleotides read TGCGCCAGCAGCCAAGAATCCGGCAGGGGGACCTATGGCTACACCTTC. Its protein product is CASSQESGRGTYGYTF. This chain uses TRBV4-3 with TRBJ1-2, with TRBD1 matching 7 bases. The CDR3 spans 16 residues. In germline, CDR1 is LGHNA, CDR2 YSLEER. Trimming took 0 bases from V and 4 from J; bases not matched to a gene: 8.

As concerns this clone: Other DNA variants within this sample encode the same CDR3. J is TRBJ2-1 and V is TRBV5-1; maybe TRBD1 (5 bases). This CDR3 has 14 amino acids. V lost 0 bases to trimming and J lost 3 bases, with 7 bases between them. Germline V gene data show CDR1 as SGHRS and CDR2 as YFSETQ. The CDR3 sequence: CASSLGQLYNEQFF. The CDR3 nucleotides are TGCGCCAGCAGCTTGGGACAGCTCTACAATGAGCAGTTCTTC.

This chain uses TRBV30 with TRBJ2-5, with D tentatively TRBD2 (5 bases). Germline CDR1 reads GTSNPN; CDR2 reads SVGIG (reference sequence). This CDR3 region has 14 residues. V was trimmed by 0 bases and J by 5 bases, leaving 13 bases between them. Here the CDR3 reads CAWSVLAKRETQYF. In DNA, the CDR3 is TGTGCCTGGAGTGTACTGGCGAAGCGGGAGACCCAGTACTTC.

This clone was detected only a few times. The chain carries TRBV5-1 and TRBJ2-4; D remains ambiguous. The CDR3 covers 15 residues. V lost 5 bases and J lost 4, with 16 bases in between. Germline CDR1 and CDR2: SGHRS and YFSETQ. CDR3 DNA sequence: TGCGCCAGCAGTCGCGCGGCCATGGGGAAAAACATTCAGTACTTC. Protein: CASSRAAMGKNIQYF.

On this clone itself: Additional DNA sequences in this sample encode the identical CDR3. The V gene is TRBV29-1, the J gene TRBJ2-5; D uncertain. The V gene lost 3 bases and the J gene lost 4 bases, with 6 bases spanning the gap. Germline CDR1 is SQVTM and CDR2 is ANQGSEA. The CDR3 is made up of 11 amino acids. The CDR3 DNA sequence: TGCAGCGTTGACACCCCAGAGACCCAGTACTTC. It specifies CSVDTPETQYF.

CDR3 sequence: CSAGRWDGNNEQFF. CDR3 in DNA: TGCAGCGCCGGTCGTTGGGACGGCAACAATGAGCAGTTCTTC. V usage is TRBV29-1 and J usage is TRBJ2-1; D tentatively reads TRBD1 or TRBD2 (5 bases each). The CDR3 consists of 14 residues. Germline V gene lookup returns CDR1 SQVTM and CDR2 ANQGSEA. V gave up 7 bases and J gave up 5 bases, with 18 bases separating them.

The chain is built from TRBV4-2 and TRBJ2-2, with a weak D call TRBD2 (5 bases). Germline CDR1 is LGHNA and CDR2 is YNFKEQ. The CDR3 has 16 residues. Trimming took 0 bases from V and 3 from J, leaving 11 bases between them. The CDR3 here is CASSQEFGLHTGELFF. The CDR3 DNA is TGTGCCAGCAGCCAAGAATTCGGACTTCACACCGGGGAGCTGTTTTTT.

The chain combines TRBV28 with TRBJ1-5; D is unresolved. The germline gives CDR1 MDHEN, CDR2 SYDVKM. This CDR3 has 11 amino acids. Trimming pared 6 bases from V and 9 bases from J, leaving 9 bases between. The CDR3 DNA follows: TGTGCCAGCAGAAATTTGGGGCCCCAGCATTTT. The encoded protein is CASRNLGPQHF.

The chain couples TRBV30 to TRBJ1-2; no clear D. Germline-derived CDR1 and CDR2 are GTSNPN and SVGIG (reference sequence). This CDR3 comprises 14 residues. V was clipped by 3 bases and J by 1 base, with 12 bases between them. The DNA of the CDR3 is TGTGCCTGGAGCCCCAATGGGTTTAACTATGGCTACACCTTC. Translation gives CAWSPNGFNYGYTF.

This clone rates as medium-sized. This rearrangement joins TRBV11-2 to TRBJ2-1, with 8 bases fitting TRBD2. Germline lookup yields CDR1 SGHAT and CDR2 FQNNGV. The CDR3 is 16 residues long. Trimming at V came to 2 bases and at J to 3 bases, leaving 6 bases not matched to a gene. The CDR3 DNA sequence: TGTGCCAGCAGCTTACGTTTCGGGGGGGTCTACAATGAGCAGTTCTTC. Protein: CASSLRFGGVYNEQFF.

On this clone: Other DNA sequences from this sample encode an identical CDR3 as well. J is TRBJ2-2 and V is TRBV7-9, with D uncertain. The CDR3 loop spans 14 amino acids. Looked up from germline, CDR1 is SEHNR and CDR2 is FQNEAQ (reference sequence). Deletions cut 5 bases from V and 0 bases from J, with 7 bases between. The CDR3 DNA sequence: TGTGCCAGCAGCCCTAGGGCGAACACCGGGGAGCTGTTTTTT. Translated: CASSPRANTGELFF.

This clone came up once. The J gene is TRBJ1-6, the V gene TRBV30; no firm D call. The V and J ends lost 0 bases and 1 base respectively, with 7 bases between them. CDR3 size: 15 residues. CDR1 is GTSNPN, CDR2 SVGIG, per germline (reference sequence). CDR3 bases: TGTGCCTGGAGTGTTTCCGGGTCCTATAATTCACCCCTCCACTTT. Translated, it gives CAWSVSGSYNSPLHF.

V and J are TRBV2 and TRBJ1-2; D is undetermined. This CDR3 contains 14 residues. In germline, CDR1 is SNHLY, CDR2 FYNNEI. The V end was cut by 2 bases, the J end by 2 bases, with 9 bases between. CDR3 bases: TGTGCCAGCAGTGAACTAGGCACGAACTATGGCTACACCTTC. Translated: CASSELGTNYGYTF.